The 6 T cell receptor delta chains in this list originate from one sample, sequenced in a study of Vδ1+ human thymocytes. Study observations and caveats: In the thymus, TRG and TRD repertoires looked highly polyclonal with Gaussian CDR3 lengths.

Extracted RNA was reverse transcribed into cDNA. Multiplex PCR used pooled V-gene forward primers and a constant-region reverse primer to amplify CDR3s. TCRdb re-called the multiplex PCR reads with CATT. The table includes fewer than 90,000 delta-chain clones, around 35% detected once. Their antigen targets remain unknown. The sequenced sample consisted of Vdelta1+ gamma-delta thymocytes from the thymus. The subset denotes: FACS-sorted CD3+ TCRalphabeta- TCRVdelta1+ TCRVdelta2- thymocytes. These receptors were collected from a boy under two years old who had congenital heart surgery.

The chain combines TRDV1 with TRDJ1; 9 positions agree with TRDD2. The CDR3 has 23 amino acids. Germline CDR1 is TSWWSYY and CDR2 is QGS. The junction had 34 bases not matched to a gene; V was cut back by 3 bases and J by 8 bases. The DNA of the CDR3 is TGTGCTCTTGGGGAGAACCCTTCCTACGTTTACCCAATGACTGGGCGATGCCCCATGAAACTCATCTTT. It yields the protein CALGENPSYVYPMTGRCPMKLIF.

This clone showed up just a few times. The chain is built from TRDV1 and TRDJ1; 12 bases are a match to TRDD3. The J segment lost 0 bases and the V segment lost 0 bases, leaving 32 bases of the junction unmatched. CDR3 length equals 27 residues. Germline V gives CDR1 TSWWSYY, CDR2 QGS. The CDR3 DNA follows: TGTGCTCTTGGGGAACTTCCCCTAACTTGGCTACGTGGGGCTGGGGGATACGCTATTCCCTACACCGATAAACTCATCTTT. Its protein product is CALGELPLTWLRGAGGYAIPYTDKLIF.

The chain is built from TRDV2 and TRDJ1; D remains unclear. Germline CDR1 and CDR2: GEAIGNYY and EKD. The CDR3 loop spans 19 amino acids. Trimming cost V 0 bases and J 0 bases, with 22 bases left between them. Here the CDR3 DNA reads TGTGCCTGTGACACCGGCCTCGCAACTGCCGGGACCTACACCGATAAACTCATCTTT. It translates to CACDTGLATAGTYTDKLIF.

This chain connects TRDV1 to TRDJ1; D possibly corresponds to TRDD3 (6 bases). This CDR3 contains 22 residues. Trimming removed 1 base from V and 0 bases from J, with 30 bases in between. The germline gives CDR1 TSWWSYY, CDR2 QGS. DNA of the CDR3: TGTGCTCTTGGGGAACCCTTGAACGGGCGGGGATCCTTGTTCCTGTACACCGATAAACTCATCTTT. This translates into CALGEPLNGRGSLFLYTDKLIF.

This clone was observed a handful of times. The chain carries TRDV1 and TRDJ1; 13 nucleotides agree with TRDD3. Germline CDR1 is TSWWSYY and CDR2 is QGS. CDR3 size: 32 residues. V trimming: 0 bases; J trimming: 4 bases; junction bases outside the gene matches: 50. CDR3 region: CALGELSSGGHMALRFLSPYWGIRRCIDKLIF. The CDR3 region has the DNA TGTGCTCTTGGGGAACTATCTTCCGGGGGACATATGGCCCTCCGATTCCTATCTCCTTACTGGGGGATACGTCGTTGTATCGATAAACTCATCTTT.

This rearrangement joins TRDV1 to TRDJ1; 7 bases are a match to TRDD2. V lost 4 bases, J lost 0 bases, and 23 bases stayed unmatched. Germline V gene data show CDR1 as TSWWSYY and CDR2 as QGS. The CDR3 length is 21 residues. The CDR3: CALGAKPSFKKEPVYTDKLIF. DNA for the CDR3: TGTGCTCTTGGGGCCAAACCTTCCTTCAAAAAGGAGCCCGTATACACCGATAAACTCATCTTT.